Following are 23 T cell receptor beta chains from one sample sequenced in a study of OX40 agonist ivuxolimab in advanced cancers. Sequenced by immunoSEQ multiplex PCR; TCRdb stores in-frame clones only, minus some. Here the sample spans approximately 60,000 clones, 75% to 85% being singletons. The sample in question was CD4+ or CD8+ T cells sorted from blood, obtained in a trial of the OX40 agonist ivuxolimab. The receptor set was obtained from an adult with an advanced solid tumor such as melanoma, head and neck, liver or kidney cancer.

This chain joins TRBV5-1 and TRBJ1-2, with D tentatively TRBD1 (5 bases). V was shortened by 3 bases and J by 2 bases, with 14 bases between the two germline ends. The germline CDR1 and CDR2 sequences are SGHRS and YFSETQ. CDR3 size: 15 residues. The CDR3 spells CASSSGTEPNYGYTF. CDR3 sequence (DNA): TGCGCCAGCAGCTCCGGGACGGAACCAAACTATGGCTACACCTTC. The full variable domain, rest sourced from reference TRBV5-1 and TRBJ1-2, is KAGVTQTPRYLIKTRGQQVTLSCSPISGHRSVSWYQQTPGQGLQFLFEYFSETQRNKGNFPGRFSGRQFSNSRSEMNVSTLELGDSALYLCASSSGTEPNYGYTFGSGTRLTVV.

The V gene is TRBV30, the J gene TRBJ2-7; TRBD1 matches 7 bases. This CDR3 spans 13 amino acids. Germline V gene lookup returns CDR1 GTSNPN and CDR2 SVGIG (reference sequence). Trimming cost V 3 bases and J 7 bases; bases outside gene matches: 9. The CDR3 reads CAWSGQVLGEQYF. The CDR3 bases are TGTGCCTGGAGCGGACAGGTTCTGGGGGAGCAGTACTTC.

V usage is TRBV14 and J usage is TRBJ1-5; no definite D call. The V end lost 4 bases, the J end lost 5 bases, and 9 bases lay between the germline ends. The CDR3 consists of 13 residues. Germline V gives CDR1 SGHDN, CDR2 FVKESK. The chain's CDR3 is CASSRSLYQPQHF. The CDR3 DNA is TGTGCCAGCAGCCGGAGCCTCTATCAGCCCCAGCATTTT.

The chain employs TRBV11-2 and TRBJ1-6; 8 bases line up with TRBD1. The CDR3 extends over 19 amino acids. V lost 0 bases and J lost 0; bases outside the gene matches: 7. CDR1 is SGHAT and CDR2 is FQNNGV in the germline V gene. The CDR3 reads CASSLEGTGSGSYNSPLHF. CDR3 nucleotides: TGTGCCAGCAGCTTAGAAGGGACAGGATCTGGCTCCTATAATTCACCCCTCCACTTT.

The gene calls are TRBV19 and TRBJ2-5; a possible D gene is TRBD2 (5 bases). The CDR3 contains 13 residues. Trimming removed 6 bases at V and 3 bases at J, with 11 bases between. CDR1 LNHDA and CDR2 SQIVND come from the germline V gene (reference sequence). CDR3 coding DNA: TGTGCCAGTAGACCGACTAACAAAGAGACCCAGTACTTC. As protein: CASRPTNKETQYF.

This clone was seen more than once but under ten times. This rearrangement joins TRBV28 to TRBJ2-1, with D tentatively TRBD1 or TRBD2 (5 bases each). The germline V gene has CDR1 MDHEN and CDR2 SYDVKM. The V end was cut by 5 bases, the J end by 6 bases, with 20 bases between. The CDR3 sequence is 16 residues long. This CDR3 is CASSPLLGVGANEQFF. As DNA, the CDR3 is TGTGCCAGCAGTCCCCTTTTGGGGGTAGGAGCCAATGAGCAGTTCTTC.

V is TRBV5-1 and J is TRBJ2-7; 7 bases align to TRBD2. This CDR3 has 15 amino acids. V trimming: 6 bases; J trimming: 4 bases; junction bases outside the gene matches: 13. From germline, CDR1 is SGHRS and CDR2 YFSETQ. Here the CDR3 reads CASTPSSGTRYEQYF. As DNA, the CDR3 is TGCGCCAGCACTCCGTCCAGCGGGACCCGGTACGAGCAGTACTTC.

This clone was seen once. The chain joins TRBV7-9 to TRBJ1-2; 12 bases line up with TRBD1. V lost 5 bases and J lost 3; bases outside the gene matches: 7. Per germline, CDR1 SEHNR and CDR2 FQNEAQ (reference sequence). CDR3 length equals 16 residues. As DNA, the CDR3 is TGTGCCAGCAGCCACGCGGGACAGGGGGCCCACTATGGCTACACCTTC. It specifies CASSHAGQGAHYGYTF.

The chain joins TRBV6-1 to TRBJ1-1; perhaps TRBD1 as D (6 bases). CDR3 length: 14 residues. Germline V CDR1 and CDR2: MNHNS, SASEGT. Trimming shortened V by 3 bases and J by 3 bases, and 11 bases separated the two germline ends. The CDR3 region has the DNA TGTGCCAGCAGTGAGAGGGACATATACACTGAAGCTTTCTTT. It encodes CASSERDIYTEAFF.

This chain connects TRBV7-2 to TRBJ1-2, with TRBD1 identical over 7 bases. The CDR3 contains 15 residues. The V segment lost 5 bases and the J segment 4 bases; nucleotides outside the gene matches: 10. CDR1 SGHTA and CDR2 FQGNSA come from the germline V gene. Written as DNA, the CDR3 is TGTGCCAGCAGCCATAAGGGACAGACCATCTATGGCTACACCTTC. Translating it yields CASSHKGQTIYGYTF.

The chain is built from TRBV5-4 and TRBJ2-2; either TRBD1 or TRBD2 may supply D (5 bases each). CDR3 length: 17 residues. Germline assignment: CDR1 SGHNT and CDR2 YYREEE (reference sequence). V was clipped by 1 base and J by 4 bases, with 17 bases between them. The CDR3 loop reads CASSLPKLGTGTGELFF. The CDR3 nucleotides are TGTGCCAGCAGCTTGCCGAAACTAGGGACGGGCACCGGGGAGCTGTTTTTT.

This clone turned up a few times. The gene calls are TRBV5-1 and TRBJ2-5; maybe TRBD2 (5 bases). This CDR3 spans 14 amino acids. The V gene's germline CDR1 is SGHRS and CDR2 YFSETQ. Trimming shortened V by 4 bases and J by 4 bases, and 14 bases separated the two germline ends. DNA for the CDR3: TGCGCCAGCAGCCCACTCGGGGTTGGAGAGACCCAGTACTTC. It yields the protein CASSPLGVGETQYF.

CDR3 DNA: TGTGCCACCAGCAGTAGGGTTAGCAATCAGCCCCAGCATTTT. Residues: CATSSRVSNQPQHF. V and J are TRBV15 and TRBJ1-5; unclear D gene. The CDR3 sequence is 14 residues long. Trimming took off 3 bases at V and 0 bases at J, with 6 bases between the two ends. Germline CDR1 is LNHNV and CDR2 is YYDKDF (reference sequence).

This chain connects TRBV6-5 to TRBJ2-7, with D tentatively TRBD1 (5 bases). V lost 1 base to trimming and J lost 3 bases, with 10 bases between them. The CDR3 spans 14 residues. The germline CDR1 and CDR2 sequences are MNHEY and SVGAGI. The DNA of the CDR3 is TGTGCCAGCAGTTACTACTTTGACAGCTACGAGCAGTACTTC. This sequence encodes CASSYYFDSYEQYF.

CDR3 in DNA: TGTGCCAGCAGCAAGACTAGCGGCTGGGGCCCCGCGAACACCGGGGAGCTGTTTTTT. Translating it yields CASSKTSGWGPANTGELFF. This sequence joins TRBV7-3 and TRBJ2-2; 9 bases agree with TRBD2. This CDR3 region has 19 residues. Per the germline V gene, CDR1 is SGHTA and CDR2 is FQGTGA. V shed 5 bases, J shed 0 bases, and the junction held 13 bases outside the gene matches.

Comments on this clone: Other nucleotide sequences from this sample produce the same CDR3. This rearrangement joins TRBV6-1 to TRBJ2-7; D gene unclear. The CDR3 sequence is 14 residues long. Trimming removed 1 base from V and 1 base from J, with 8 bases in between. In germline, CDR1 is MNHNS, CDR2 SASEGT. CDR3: CASSEDVRSYEQYF. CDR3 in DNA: TGTGCCAGCAGTGAAGATGTGAGGTCCTACGAGCAGTACTTC.

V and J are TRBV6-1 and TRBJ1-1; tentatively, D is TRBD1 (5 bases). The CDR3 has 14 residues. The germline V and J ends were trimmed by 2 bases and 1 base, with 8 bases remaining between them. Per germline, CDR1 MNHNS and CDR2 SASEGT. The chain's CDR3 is CASSETQGNTEAFF. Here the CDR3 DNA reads TGTGCCAGCAGTGAAACCCAGGGGAACACTGAAGCTTTCTTT.

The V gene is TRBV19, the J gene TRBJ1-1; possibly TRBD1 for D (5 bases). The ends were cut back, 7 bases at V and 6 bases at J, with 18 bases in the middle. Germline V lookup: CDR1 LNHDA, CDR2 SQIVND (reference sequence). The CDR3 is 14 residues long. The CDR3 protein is CASTLAGGQAEAFF. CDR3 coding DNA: TGTGCCAGTACCCTCGCGGGGGGTCAGGCTGAAGCTTTCTTT.

The CDR3 bases are TGTGCCAGCAGCTTGACAGGGGGCTACGAGCAGTACTTC. As protein: CASSLTGGYEQYF. The chain recombines TRBV7-9 with TRBJ2-7; 9 positions match TRBD1. Germline CDR1 SEHNR, CDR2 FQNEAQ (reference sequence). The CDR3 loop spans 13 amino acids. Trimming removed 3 bases from V and 3 bases from J; junction bases left unmatched: 0.

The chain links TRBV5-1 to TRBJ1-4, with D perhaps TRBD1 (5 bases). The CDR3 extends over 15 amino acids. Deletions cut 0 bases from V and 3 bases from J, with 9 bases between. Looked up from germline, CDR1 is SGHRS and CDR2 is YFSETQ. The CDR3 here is CASSLVSGPNEKLFF. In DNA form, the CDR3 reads TGCGCCAGCAGCTTGGTATCAGGGCCTAATGAAAAACTGTTTTTT.

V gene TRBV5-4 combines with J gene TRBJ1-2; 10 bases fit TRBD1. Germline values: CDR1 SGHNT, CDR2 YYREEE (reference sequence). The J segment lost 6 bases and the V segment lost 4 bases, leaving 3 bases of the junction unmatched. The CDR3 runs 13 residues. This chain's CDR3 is CASSLTGGDGYTF. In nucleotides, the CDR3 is TGTGCCAGCAGCCTGACAGGGGGCGATGGCTACACCTTC.

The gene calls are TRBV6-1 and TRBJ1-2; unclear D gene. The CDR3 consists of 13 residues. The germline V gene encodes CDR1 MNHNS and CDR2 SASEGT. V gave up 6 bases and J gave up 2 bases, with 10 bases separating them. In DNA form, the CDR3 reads TGTGCCAGCAGGATGACTGTCAACTATGGCTACACCTTC. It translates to CASRMTVNYGYTF.

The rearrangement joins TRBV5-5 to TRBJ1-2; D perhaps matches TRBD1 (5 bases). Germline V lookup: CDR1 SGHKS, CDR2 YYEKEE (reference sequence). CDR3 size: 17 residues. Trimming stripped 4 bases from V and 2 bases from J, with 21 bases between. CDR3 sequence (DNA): TGTGCCAGCAGCCCTTCGGGACTCCCATTCCTAAACTATGGCTACACCTTC. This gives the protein CASSPSGLPFLNYGYTF.